This T cell receptor beta chain was obtained from a study of human T cells and chemical hapten exposure. As for the study in general: DPC at 2% was the sensitizing agent, placed on roughly 2 cm by roughly 2 cm of upper inner arm skin.

Trimming left V 6 bases short and J 3 bases short, with 10 bases between. CDR3 length: 12 amino acids. Germline CDR1 reads DFQATT; CDR2 reads SNEGSKA (reference sequence). In this sample, this clonotype turned up a few times. Its antigen is still unknown. Described time point: patch test 3, about 24 weeks after DPC sensitization. Treatment denoted: therapeutic diphenylcyclopropenone sensitization with weekly scalp DPC. TCRdb re-analysed the RACE reads in MiXCR, keeping a single row per CDR3 protein. The profile shows tens of thousands of distinct CDR3 sequences, 10% to 15% of them singletons. Overall study findings and caveats: TCRs exceeding 1 in 1000 frequency stayed unchanged with DPC sensitization.

The chain is built from TRBV20-1 and TRBJ2-3, with no clear D. This specimen consisted of whole blood, obtained in connection with sensitization to the hapten diphenylcyclopropenone (DPC). The TCR sequence derives from a woman between 45 and 65 years old with alopecia areata. Some clones in this sample may be carry-over from other donors' samples. This CDR3 reads CSAPVSTDTQYF. The CDR3 DNA reads as TGCAGTGCCCCAGTTTCTACAGATACGCAGTATTTT.